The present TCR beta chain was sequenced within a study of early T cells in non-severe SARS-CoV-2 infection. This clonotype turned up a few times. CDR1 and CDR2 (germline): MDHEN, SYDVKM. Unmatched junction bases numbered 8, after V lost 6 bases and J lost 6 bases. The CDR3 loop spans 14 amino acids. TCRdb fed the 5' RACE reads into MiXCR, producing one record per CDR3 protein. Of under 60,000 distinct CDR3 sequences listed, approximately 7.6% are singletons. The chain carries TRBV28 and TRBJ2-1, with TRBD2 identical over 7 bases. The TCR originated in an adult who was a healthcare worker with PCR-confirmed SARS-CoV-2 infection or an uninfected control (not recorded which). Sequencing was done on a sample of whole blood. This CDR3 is CASRTHSSGNEQFF. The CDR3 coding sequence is TGTGCCAGCAGAACCCATTCTAGCGGCAATGAGCAGTTCTTC.